The entry below gives a single TCR beta chain sequence along with its context. Its antigen is not known. TCRdb keeps only in-frame clones here, not all; method: immunoSEQ multiplex PCR. Of some 99,000 clones in the sample, around 90% are singletons; the top ten hold over 10%. CDR1 and CDR2 from the germline V gene are SGHVS and FQNEAQ. V was shortened by 1 base and J by 5 bases, with 6 bases between the two germline ends. CDR3 length: 13 amino acids. These data originate in a study of T cell responses to AZD1222 COVID-19 vaccine. Study-wide points: Donors, mostly white British, included more females; clonal diversity was possibly underestimated. Rises in breadth and depth of Spike-specific TCRs came after two AZD1222 doses. Samples come after the peak T cell response, not at day 14. Dominant at 160-218 and 743-854, vaccine-associated CD4 TCRs also spanned spike.

The J gene is TRBJ1-5, the V gene TRBV7-8; D ambiguous. The TCR comes from an adult in good health. The material sequenced was peripheral blood, taken on day 0 of MenACWY control vaccination. The CDR3 loop is CASSLGADQPQHF. For the CDR3, the DNA is TGTGCCAGCAGCTTAGGGGCGGATCAGCCCCAGCATTTT.